The entry that follows covers one T cell receptor beta chain sequence. The data derive from a study of control samples from healthy donors and cancer patients. The CDR3 consists of 18 residues. Profiled with immunoSEQ multiplex PCR; TCRdb holds only in-frame clones, not every one. The table records around 120,000 clones, just over 90% of them present only once. This receptor was taken from a man aged 50-59 years with head and neck cancer. The sequencing input was PBMCs. The J gene is TRBJ2-7, the V gene TRBV1. TRBV1 represents a pseudogene. CDR3 in amino acids: CTSSQNCAGPRISYEQYF. DNA of the CDR3: TGCACCAGCAGCCAGAACTGTGCCGGACCGCGGATCTCCTACGAGCAGTACTTC.